This TCR beta chain was retrieved from a study of shared clonotypes between healthy human individuals. The study drew its donors from healthy HIV-negative adults without recent acute infections or vaccinations. The CDR3 is 15 residues long. V was clipped by 0 bases and J by 1 base; unmatched bases: 3. The germline gives CDR1 SGHNT, CDR2 YYREEE (reference sequence). Assay: immunoSEQ multiplex PCR; the TCRdb copy retains only in-frame clones and omits some. The sample lists 1.4 million or so clones, 98% to 99% seen once, with roughly 0.35% in the top ten. J is TRBJ2-7 and V is TRBV5-4, with 8 bases matching TRBD2. What was sequenced was naive CD4+ T cells sorted from blood. Subset: CD45RA+ positively selected. The clonotype originates from a man aged 30 to 39 in good health. CDR3 coding DNA: TGTGCCAGCAGCTTGGAGCGGGAGTTTTCCTACGAGCAGTACTTC. This codes for CASSLEREFSYEQYF.